This T cell receptor beta chain was identified during a study of identical twins. Study-wide results and limits: Instead of following the same donors, the conclusions were based on cross-sectional statistical analysis. Insertions were fewer in abundant cord blood beta clonotypes, whereas memory repertoires showed none of this pattern.

Trimming shortened V by 8 bases and J by 9 bases, and 13 bases separated the two germline ends. The CDR3 runs 11 residues. Germline V gene data show CDR1 as MNHEY and CDR2 as SVGAGI. This clonotype turned up a few times. Its antigen remains unidentified. Using its own MiXCR run on the 5' RACE reads, TCRdb lists one record per CDR3 protein. Of 700,000 to 950,000 distinct CDR3 sequences listed, about 12% were seen once; the top ten hold about 1.5%. These data were also filed under a second study, of yellow fever vaccine responses in identical twins. That report notes: Twins reportedly mounted vaccine T cell responses that seemed partly convergent, partly personalized.

The source material was PBMCs. J is TRBJ1-1 and V is TRBV6-5, with no clear D. This clonotype was obtained from a woman aged 18-29 years in good health. As DNA, the CDR3 is TGTGCCAGCGAAGCCGGGGTCCAAGCTTTCTTT. Its protein product is CASEAGVQAFF.